The text below deals with one T cell receptor beta chain. These data are taken from a study of blood T cell repertoires in COVID-19. TCRdb's table, derived via immunoSEQ multiplex PCR, lists solely in-frame clones and lacks some. The repertoire holds roughly 160,000 clones, approximately 84% seen once, with about an eighth in the top ten. The age range of participants was about 18 to 90 years, with residence in approximately 25 US areas. Either two negative PCRs, clearance, or symptom resolution qualified Cohort 3 donors as recovered. There are 16 residues in the CDR3. V was clipped by 4 bases and J by 1 base; unmatched bases: 6. CDR1 and CDR2 (germline): SGHRS, YFSETQ.

The specimen was PBMCs or T cells enriched from blood (not recorded which). The V call is TRBV5-1, the J call TRBJ2-3; the match to TRBD2 covers 10 bases. The origin of this receptor is a man aged 45-65 years who had recovered from COVID-19. The CDR3 here is CASSPPTSGGTDTQYF. The CDR3, as DNA: TGCGCCAGCAGCCCACCTACTAGCGGGGGCACAGATACGCAGTATTTT.